These 2 T cell receptor beta chains came from one sample sequenced in a study of blood T cell repertoires in COVID-19. Sequenced by immunoSEQ multiplex PCR; TCRdb stores in-frame clones only, minus some. The data contain hundreds of thousands of clones, less than 85% of them singletons. Sequenced: PBMCs or T cells enriched from blood (not recorded which). All receptors come from a woman in her twenties or thirties who had been exposed to COVID-19.

The chain links TRBV7-9 to TRBJ1-1, with a tentative D call TRBD1 (6 bases). Trimming removed 5 bases at V and 0 bases at J, with 10 bases between. Germline V gene lookup returns CDR1 SEHNR and CDR2 FQNEAQ (reference sequence). The CDR3 extends over 14 amino acids. CDR3 DNA sequence: TGTGCCAGCAGCCTGGACAGATTGAACACTGAAGCTTTCTTT. Its translation is CASSLDRLNTEAFF.

This clone was recorded only once. The chain carries TRBV7-9 and TRBJ1-2; D is uncertain. Germline CDR1 is SEHNR and CDR2 is FQNEAQ (reference sequence). The CDR3 is made up of 17 amino acids. Trimming took off 1 base at V and 5 bases at J, with 20 bases between the two ends. The CDR3 protein is CASSLVRTVLGGYGYTF. The DNA of the CDR3 is TGTGCCAGCAGCTTAGTTCGGACGGTCTTGGGAGGATATGGCTACACCTTC.